This note documents a single T cell receptor (beta chain) sequence. Measured with immunoSEQ multiplex PCR; TCRdb has only the in-frame clones, and not every one. The data hold 100,000 to 120,000 clones, with around 90% observed a single time. CDR1 is SQVTM, CDR2 ANQGSEA, per germline. V gave up 2 bases and J gave up 4 bases, with 11 bases separating them. The CDR3 consists of 13 residues. The data derive from a study of blood T cell repertoires in COVID-19. The chain is built from TRBV29-1 and TRBJ1-1; D ambiguous. Input material: peripheral blood. This TCR came from a human donor in a cohort sampled during active COVID-19. The CDR3 sequence: CSVELSLGTEAFF. CDR3 coding DNA: TGCAGCGTTGAACTCTCGCTCGGCACTGAAGCTTTCTTT.